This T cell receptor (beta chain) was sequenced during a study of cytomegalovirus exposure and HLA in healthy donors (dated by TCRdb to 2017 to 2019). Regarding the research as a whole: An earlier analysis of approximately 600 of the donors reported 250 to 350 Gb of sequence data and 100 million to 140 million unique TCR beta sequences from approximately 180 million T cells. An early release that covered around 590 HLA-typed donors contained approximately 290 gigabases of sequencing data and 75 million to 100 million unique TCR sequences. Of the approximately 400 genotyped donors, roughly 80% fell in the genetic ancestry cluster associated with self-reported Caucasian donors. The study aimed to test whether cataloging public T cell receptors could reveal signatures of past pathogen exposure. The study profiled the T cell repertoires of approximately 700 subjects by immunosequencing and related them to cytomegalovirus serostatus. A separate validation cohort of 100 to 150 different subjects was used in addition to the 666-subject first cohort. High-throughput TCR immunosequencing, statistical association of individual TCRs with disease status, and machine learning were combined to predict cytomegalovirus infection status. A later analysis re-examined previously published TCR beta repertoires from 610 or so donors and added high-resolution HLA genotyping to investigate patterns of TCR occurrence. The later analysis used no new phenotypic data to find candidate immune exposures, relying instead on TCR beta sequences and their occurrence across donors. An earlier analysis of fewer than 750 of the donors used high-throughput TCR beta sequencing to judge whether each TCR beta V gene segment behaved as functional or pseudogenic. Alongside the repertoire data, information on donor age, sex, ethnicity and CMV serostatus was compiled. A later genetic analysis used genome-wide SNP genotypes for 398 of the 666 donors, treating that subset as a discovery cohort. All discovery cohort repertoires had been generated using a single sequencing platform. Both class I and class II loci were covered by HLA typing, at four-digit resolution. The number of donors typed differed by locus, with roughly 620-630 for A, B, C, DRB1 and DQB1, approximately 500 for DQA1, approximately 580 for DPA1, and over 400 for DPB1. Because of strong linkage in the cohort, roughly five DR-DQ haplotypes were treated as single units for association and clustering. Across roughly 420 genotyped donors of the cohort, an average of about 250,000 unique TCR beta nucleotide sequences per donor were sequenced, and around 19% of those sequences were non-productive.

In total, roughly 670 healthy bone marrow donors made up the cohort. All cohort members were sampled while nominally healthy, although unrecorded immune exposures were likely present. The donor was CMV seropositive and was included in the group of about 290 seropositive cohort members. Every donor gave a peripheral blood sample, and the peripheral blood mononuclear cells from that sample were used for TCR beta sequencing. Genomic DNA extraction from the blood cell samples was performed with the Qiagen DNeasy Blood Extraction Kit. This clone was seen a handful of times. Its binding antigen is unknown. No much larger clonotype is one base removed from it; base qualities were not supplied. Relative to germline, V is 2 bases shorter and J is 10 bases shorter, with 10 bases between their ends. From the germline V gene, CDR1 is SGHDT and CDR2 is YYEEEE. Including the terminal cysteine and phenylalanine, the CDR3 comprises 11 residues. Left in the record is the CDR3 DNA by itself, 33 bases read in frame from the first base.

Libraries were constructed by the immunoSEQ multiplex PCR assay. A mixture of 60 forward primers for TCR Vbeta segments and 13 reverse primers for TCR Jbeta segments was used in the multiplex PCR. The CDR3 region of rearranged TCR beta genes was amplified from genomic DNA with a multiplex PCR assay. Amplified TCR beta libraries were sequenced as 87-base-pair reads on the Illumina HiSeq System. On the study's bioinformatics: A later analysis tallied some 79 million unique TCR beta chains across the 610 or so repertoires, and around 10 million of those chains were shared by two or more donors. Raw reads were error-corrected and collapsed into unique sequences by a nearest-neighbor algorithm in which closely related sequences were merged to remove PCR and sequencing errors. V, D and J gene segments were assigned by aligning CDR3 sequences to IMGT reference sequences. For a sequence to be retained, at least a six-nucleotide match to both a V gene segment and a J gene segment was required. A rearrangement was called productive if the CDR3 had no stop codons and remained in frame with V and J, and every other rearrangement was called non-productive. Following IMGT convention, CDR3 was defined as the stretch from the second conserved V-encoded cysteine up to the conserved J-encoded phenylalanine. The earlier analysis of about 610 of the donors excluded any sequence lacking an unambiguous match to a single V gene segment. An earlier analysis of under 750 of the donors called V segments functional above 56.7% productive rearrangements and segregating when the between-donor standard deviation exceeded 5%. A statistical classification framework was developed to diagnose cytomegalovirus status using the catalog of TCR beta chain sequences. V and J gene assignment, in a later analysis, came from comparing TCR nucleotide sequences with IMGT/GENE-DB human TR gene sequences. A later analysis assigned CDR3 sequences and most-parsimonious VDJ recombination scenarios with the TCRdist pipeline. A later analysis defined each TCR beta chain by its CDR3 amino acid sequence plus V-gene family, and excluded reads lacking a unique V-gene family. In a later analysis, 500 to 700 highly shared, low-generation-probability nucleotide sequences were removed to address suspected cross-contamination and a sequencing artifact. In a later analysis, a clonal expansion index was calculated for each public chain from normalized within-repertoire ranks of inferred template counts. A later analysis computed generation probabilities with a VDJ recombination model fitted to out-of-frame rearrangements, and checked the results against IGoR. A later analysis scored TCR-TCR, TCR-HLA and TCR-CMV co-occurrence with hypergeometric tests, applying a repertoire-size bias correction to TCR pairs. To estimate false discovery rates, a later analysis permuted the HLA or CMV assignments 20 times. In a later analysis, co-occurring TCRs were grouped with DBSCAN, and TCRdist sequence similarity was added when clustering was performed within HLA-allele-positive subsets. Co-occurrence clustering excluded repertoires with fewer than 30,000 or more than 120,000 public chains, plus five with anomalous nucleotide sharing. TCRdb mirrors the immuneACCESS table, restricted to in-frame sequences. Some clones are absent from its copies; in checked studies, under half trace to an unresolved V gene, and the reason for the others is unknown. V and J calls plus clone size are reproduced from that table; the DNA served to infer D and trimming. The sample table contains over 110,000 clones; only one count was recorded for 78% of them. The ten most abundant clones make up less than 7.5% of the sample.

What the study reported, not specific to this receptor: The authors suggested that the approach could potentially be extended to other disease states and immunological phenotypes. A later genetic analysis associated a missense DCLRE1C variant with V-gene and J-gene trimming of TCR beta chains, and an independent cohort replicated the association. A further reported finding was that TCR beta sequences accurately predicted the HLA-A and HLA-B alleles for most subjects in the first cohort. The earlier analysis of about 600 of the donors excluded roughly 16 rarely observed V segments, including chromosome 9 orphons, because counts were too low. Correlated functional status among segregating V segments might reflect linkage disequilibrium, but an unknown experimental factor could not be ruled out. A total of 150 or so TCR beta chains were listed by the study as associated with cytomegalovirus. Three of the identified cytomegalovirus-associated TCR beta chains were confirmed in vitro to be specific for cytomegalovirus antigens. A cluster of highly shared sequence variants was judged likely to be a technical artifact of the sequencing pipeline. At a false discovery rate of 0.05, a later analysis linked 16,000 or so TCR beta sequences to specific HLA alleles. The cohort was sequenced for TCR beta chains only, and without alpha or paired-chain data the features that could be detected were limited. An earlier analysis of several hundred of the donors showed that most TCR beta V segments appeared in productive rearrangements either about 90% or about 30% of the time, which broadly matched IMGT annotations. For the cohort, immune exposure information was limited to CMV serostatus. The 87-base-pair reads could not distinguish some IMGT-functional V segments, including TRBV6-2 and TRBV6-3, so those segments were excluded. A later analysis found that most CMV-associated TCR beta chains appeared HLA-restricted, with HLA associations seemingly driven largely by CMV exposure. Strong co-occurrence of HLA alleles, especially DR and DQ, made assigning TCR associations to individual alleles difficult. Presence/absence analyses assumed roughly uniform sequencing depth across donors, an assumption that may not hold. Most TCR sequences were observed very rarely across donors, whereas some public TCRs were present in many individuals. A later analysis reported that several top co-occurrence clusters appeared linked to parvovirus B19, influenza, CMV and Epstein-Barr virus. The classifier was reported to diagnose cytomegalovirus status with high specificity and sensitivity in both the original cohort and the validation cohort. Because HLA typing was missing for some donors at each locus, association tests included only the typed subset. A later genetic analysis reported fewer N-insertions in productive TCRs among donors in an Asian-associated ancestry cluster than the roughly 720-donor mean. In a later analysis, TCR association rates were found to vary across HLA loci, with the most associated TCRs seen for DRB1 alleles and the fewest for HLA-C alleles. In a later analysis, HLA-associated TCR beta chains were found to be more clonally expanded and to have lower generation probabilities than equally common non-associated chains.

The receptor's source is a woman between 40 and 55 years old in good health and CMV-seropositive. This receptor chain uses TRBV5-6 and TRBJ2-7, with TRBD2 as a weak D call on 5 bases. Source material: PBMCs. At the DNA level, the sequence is TGTGCCAGCAGCTTAGGAGGACCCCAGTACTTC. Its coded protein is CASSLGGPQYF. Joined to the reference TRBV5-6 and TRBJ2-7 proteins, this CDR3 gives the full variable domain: DAGVTQSPTHLIKTRGQQVTLRCSPKSGHDTVSWYQQALGQGPQFIFQYYEEEERQRGNFPDRFSGHQFPNYSSELNVNALLLGDSALYLCASSLGGPQYFGPGTRLTVT.